These T cell receptor beta chains were read from a single sample in a study of blood T cell repertoires in COVID-19. Repertoires were generated with immunoSEQ multiplex PCR, while TCRdb's copy carries only in-frame clones and drops some. The data hold 51,000 or so clones, with 81% observed a single time. The sequencing sample was made of peripheral blood. These receptor sequences come from a woman older than 75 with COVID-19, enrolled during active disease. CDR3s include the opening cysteine and the closing phenylalanine or tryptophan. Fields, in order: J gene, V gene, CDR3 protein.

TRBJ2-1 TRBV15 CATSRAREYYNEQFF
TRBJ2-1 TRBV19 CASSPRLAGLVYNEQFF
TRBJ2-1 TRBV11-3 CASSFSWDRDNEQFF
TRBJ1-2 TRBV6-1 CASSEGAGAYGYTF
TRBJ1-4 TRBV30 CAWSVGGREKLFF
TRBJ1-3 TRBV4-2 CASSQVSDRAGNTIYF
TRBJ2-1 TRBV30 CAWSYGGTGRQFF
TRBJ2-3 TRBV27 CASSPQVDYTDTQYF
TRBJ2-7 TRBV7-9 CASSFDRGTVYEQYF
TRBJ2-7 TRBV6-5 CASSYGRGRYEQYF
TRBJ2-5 TRBV3-1/TRBV3-2 CASSLRTSGMETQYF
TRBJ2-6 TRBV3-1/TRBV3-2 CASSQRQGSNVLTF
TRBJ2-1 TRBV7-2 CASSLAPAGVYNEQFF
TRBJ2-3 TRBV3-1/TRBV3-2 CASSAQLITDTQYF
TRBJ2-2 TRBV15 CATSRKTGSGRELFF
TRBJ2-2 TRBV28 CASSLRGLNTGELFF
TRBJ1-1 TRBV21-1 CASNYDGRPEAFF
TRBJ1-1 TRBV30 CAARQGAGEAFF
TRBJ2-5 TRBV12-3/TRBV12-4 CASSSRETQYF
TRBJ1-1 TRBV7-9 CASSSQGGKIGEAFF
TRBJ2-7 TRBV27 CASSLAGDYEQYF
TRBJ1-1 TRBV29-1 CSSRTGENTEAFF
TRBJ2-3 TRBV2 CASYLKRLAGGLTQYF
TRBJ1-5 TRBV9 CASSPQGENNQPQHF
TRBJ1-2 TRBV9 CASSAAQGPLDGYTF
TRBJ1-1 TRBV5-1 CASSLARGTGGKNTEAFF
TRBJ2-7 TRBV4-1 CASSQGRGGGLPYEQYF
TRBJ2-1 TRBV2 CASNGQVAYNEQFF
TRBJ2-2 TRBV19 CASSSGNAGELFF
TRBJ2-7 TRBV28 CASSSTGTLSYEQYF
TRBJ1-1 TRBV7-2 CASSLNYLSSSFF
TRBJ2-2 TRBV7-9 CASSPTGGRYTGELFF
TRBJ2-3 TRBV7-9 CASSTGTSGRKNTQYF
TRBJ2-1 TRBV7-9 CASSQTGTSIDEQFF
TRBJ2-1 TRBV7-8 CASIPPQGSYEQFF
TRBJ1-5 TRBV28 CASSRNRGNQPQHF
TRBJ2-5 TRBV28 CASNPGGPATQYF
TRBJ1-5 TRBV6-5 CASRQGGNQPQHF
TRBJ1-2 TRBV27 CASSLSGTSYGYTF
TRBJ2-7 TRBV7-3 CASSLTGVLTYEQYF
TRBJ1-5 TRBV6-5 CASSPRTAGEPQHF
TRBJ2-2 TRBV2 CASSEQGGTGELFF
TRBJ1-1 TRBV6-5 CASNRDRVKTEAFF
TRBJ1-1 TRBV6-5 CASSPTGDTEAFF
TRBJ2-2 TRBV7-2 CASSALVLGAPNTGELFF
TRBJ2-5 TRBV3-1/TRBV3-2 CASSTRQVGETQYF
TRBJ2-7 TRBV21-1 CASSKWITKGVTGEQYF
TRBJ2-3 TRBV19 CATARDSSTNTQYF
TRBJ2-1 TRBV7-3 CASSPTSGSGNEQFF
TRBJ2-1 TRBV3-1/TRBV3-2 CASSQEGTAPFF
TRBJ2-5 TRBV30 CAWERQALQETQYF
TRBJ2-5 TRBV3-1/TRBV3-2 CASSPKRLAGLYQETQYF
TRBJ2-7 TRBV3-1/TRBV3-2 CASSQRTSGPYEQYF
TRBJ2-1 TRBV5-4 CASSRPTSGSPYEQFF
TRBJ1-1 TRBV5-6 CASSRTGTLRELVNTEAFF
TRBJ2-1 TRBV19 CASSTSGGGHNEQFF
TRBJ2-5 TRBV7-2 CASRVGGLETQYF